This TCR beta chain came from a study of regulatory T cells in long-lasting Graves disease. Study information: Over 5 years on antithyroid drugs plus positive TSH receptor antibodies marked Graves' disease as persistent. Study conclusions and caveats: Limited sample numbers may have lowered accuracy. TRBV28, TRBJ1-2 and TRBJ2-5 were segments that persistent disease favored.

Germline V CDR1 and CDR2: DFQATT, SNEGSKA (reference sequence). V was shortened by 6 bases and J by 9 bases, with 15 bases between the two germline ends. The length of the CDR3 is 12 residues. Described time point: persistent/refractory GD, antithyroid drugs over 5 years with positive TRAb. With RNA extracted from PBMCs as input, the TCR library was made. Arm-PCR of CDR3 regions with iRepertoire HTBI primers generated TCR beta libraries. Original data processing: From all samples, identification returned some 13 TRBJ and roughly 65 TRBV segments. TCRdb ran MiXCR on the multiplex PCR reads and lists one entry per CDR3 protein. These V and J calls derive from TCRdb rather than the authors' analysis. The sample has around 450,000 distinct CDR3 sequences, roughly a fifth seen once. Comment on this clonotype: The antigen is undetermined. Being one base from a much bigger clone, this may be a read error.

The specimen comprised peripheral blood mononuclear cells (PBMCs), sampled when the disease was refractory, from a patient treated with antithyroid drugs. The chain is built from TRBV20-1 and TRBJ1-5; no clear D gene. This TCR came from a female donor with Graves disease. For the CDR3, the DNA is TGCAGTGCCACCTCAGCGGCACGGCCCCAGCATTTT. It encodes CSATSAARPQHF.